The clone carrying this TCR beta chain was counted a single time. Its antigen is not known. Germline-derived CDR1 and CDR2 are GTSNPN and SVGIG (reference sequence). Trimming took off 2 bases at V and 3 bases at J, with 10 bases between the two ends. CDR3 length: 13 residues. This entry belongs to a study of graft-versus-host responses after intestinal transplantation. Overall study: Recipients were given multivisceral, liver-intestinal, or isolated intestinal transplants. Once they had received anti-thymocyte globulin induction, all recipients took tacrolimus and steroids for approximately 3 years. Study-wide results and limits: Maximum circulating GvH clone levels tracked with early post-transplant HvG decreases. GvH clonotypes were identified within recipient marrow, with a subset emerging first in ileum or blood.

Clones were read by immunoSEQ multiplex PCR, and TCRdb kept only the in-frame ones, dropping some. The data show over 75,000 clones, with about 89% seen just once and approximately 0.33% held by the top ten. The chain is built from TRBV30 and TRBJ1-2, with D uncertain. The receptor comes from a human donor who received an intestinal transplant. This sample comprised unstimulated CD4+ T cells sorted from spleen or lymph node cells, obtained before intestinal transplant. This CDR3 reads CAWSLTHYYGYTF. DNA for the CDR3: TGTGCCTGGAGTCTCACTCATTACTATGGCTACACCTTC.